Below are 18 T cell receptor beta chains sequenced from a single sample in a study of T cells in Graves' hyperthyroidism and ophthalmopathy. TCR beta CDR3 regions were amplified from RNA transcripts. An initial round of RT-PCR targeting the TCR CDR3 relied on the HTBI primer set. MiXCR, applied by TCRdb to the multiplex PCR reads, yields one record per CDR3 protein. The data contain approximately 430,000 distinct CDR3 sequences, 15% to 18% of them singletons. The specimen was blood. The receptors stem from a woman aged 18-29 years with Graves' hyperthyroidism.

The gene calls are TRBV10-3 and TRBJ1-4; 9 positions agree with TRBD1. The junction had 3 bases not matched to a gene; V was cut back by 3 bases and J by 4 bases. This CDR3 comprises 15 residues. Germline V CDR1 and CDR2: ENHRY, SYGVKD. The CDR3 bases are TGTGCCATCAGTGAAGACAGGGGGAGTAATGAAAAACTGTTTTTT. Translated: CAISEDRGSNEKLFF.

The chain joins TRBV6-2 or TRBV6-3 to TRBJ1-2; 7 nucleotides agree with TRBD1. The ends lost 10 bases at V and 4 bases at J; junction bases unmatched: 6. The CDR3 sequence is 12 residues long. Germline-derived CDR1 and CDR2 are MNHEY and SVGEGT. This CDR3 reads CATDRSGYGYTF. CDR3 DNA sequence: TGTGCCACGGACAGGTCGGGCTATGGCTACACCTTC.

Remarks on this clonotype: The final CDR3 position lacks the conserved phenylalanine or tryptophan, pointing to a likely read error. The chain carries TRBV18 and TRBJ2-1, with D hard to call. Trimming took 2 bases from V and 3 from J, leaving 14 bases between them. Looked up from germline, CDR1 is KGHSH and CDR2 is LQKENI. This CDR3 is built from 16 residues. CDR3 region: CASSPFGLSFYNEQFS. CDR3 in DNA: TGTGCCAGCTCACCATTTGGTCTGAGCTTCTACAATGAGCAGTTCTCC.

The chain combines TRBV5-1 with TRBJ2-3; the match to TRBD2 covers 13 bases. Germline CDR1 reads SGHRS; CDR2 reads YFSETQ. With 4 bases clipped from V and 2 bases from J, the junction kept 4 bases outside the gene matches. There are 16 residues in the CDR3. CDR3 in DNA: TGCGCCAGCAGCCCCGGGACTAGCGGGGACACAGATACGCAGTATTTT. Its translation: CASSPGTSGDTDTQYF.

This clonotype was observed many times. The V gene is TRBV7-9, the J gene TRBJ2-7; 10 bases are a match to TRBD1. CDR1 and CDR2 (germline): SEHNR, FQNEAQ (reference sequence). The V and J ends lost 3 bases and 2 bases, in that order; junction bases with no gene match: 13. This CDR3 contains 18 residues. CDR3 in amino acids: CASSFGTGEGTGTYEQYF. The CDR3 coding sequence is TGTGCCAGCAGCTTCGGGACAGGGGAAGGTACTGGGACCTACGAGCAGTACTTC.

This clonotype came up many times. This sequence joins TRBV2 and TRBJ2-2; TRBD2 matches at 14 bases. Trimming at V came to 6 bases and at J to 4 bases, leaving 4 bases not matched to a gene. Germline CDR1 is SNHLY and CDR2 is FYNNEI. The CDR3 has 16 residues. The CDR3 loop is CASSKGLAGVTGELFF. As DNA, the CDR3 is TGTGCCAGCAGCAAGGGACTAGCGGGAGTCACCGGGGAGCTGTTTTTT. The variable domain in full, with the rest retrieved from reference TRBV2 and TRBJ2-2, is EPEVTQTPSHQVTQMGQEVILRCVPISNHLYFYWYRQILGQKVEFLVSFYNNEISEKSEIFDDQFSVERPDGSNFTLKIRSTKLEDSAMYFCASSKGLAGVTGELFFGEGSRLTVL.

The table lists this clonotype with many counts. The chain employs TRBV5-1 and TRBJ2-1; 13 positions match TRBD2. This CDR3 is built from 15 residues. Germline V lookup: CDR1 SGHRS, CDR2 YFSETQ. The V gene end was trimmed by 7 bases and the J gene end by 5 bases; junction bases not matched to a gene: 6. CDR3 region: CASSAGTSGNNEQFF. CDR3 bases: TGCGCCAGCTCTGCCGGGACTAGCGGGAACAATGAGCAGTTCTTC.

In this sample, this clonotype turned up many times. This rearrangement joins TRBV28 to TRBJ2-7, with 8 bases aligning to TRBD1. The CDR3 spans 14 residues. V lost 6 bases and J lost 3; bases outside the gene matches: 7. CDR1 MDHEN and CDR2 SYDVKM come from the germline V gene. Here the CDR3 reads CASRTSGTGYEQYF. The CDR3 DNA is TGTGCCAGCAGGACTTCCGGGACAGGCTACGAGCAGTACTTC.

This clonotype was detected ten times or more. The CDR3, as DNA: TGTGCCAGCAGACGAACGGGCTCCTACACAGATACGCAGTATTTT. This codes for CASRRTGSYTDTQYF. This rearrangement joins TRBV5-4 to TRBJ2-3; D uncertain. V gave up 5 bases and J gave up 2 bases, with 15 bases separating them. Germline CDR1 reads SGHNT; CDR2 reads YYREEE (reference sequence). CDR3 length: 15 residues.

The chain combines TRBV5-1 with TRBJ2-2; TRBD2 might be the D (6 bases). The CDR3 covers 16 residues. The germline V and J ends were trimmed by 7 bases and 0 bases, with 16 bases remaining between them. Germline assignment: CDR1 SGHRS and CDR2 YFSETQ. CDR3 residues: CASCDSGTPNTGELFF. CDR3 bases: TGCGCCAGCTGTGATTCCGGGACTCCGAACACCGGGGAGCTGTTTTTT.

This clonotype was counted at least ten times. The V and J genes are TRBV7-3 and TRBJ1-1; D not certain. Germline V CDR1 and CDR2: SGHTA, FQGTGA. Trimming pared 5 bases from V and 6 bases from J, leaving 16 bases between. This CDR3 has 14 amino acids. CDR3 in amino acids: CASSEGGSRAEAFF. CDR3 in DNA: TGTGCCAGCAGCGAAGGAGGGTCGAGGGCTGAAGCTTTCTTT.

The V gene is TRBV5-5, the J gene TRBJ2-1; unclear D gene. Germline V lookup: CDR1 SGHKS, CDR2 YYEKEE (reference sequence). This CDR3 is built from 13 residues. V dropped 3 bases and J dropped 13 bases, with 17 bases sitting between them. CDR3 loop: CASSYVSDGFQFF. As DNA, the CDR3 is TGTGCCAGCAGCTACGTCAGCGACGGGTTTCAGTTCTTC. The whole variable domain, filled in from reference TRBV5-5 and TRBJ2-1, reads DAGVTQSPTHLIKTRGQQVTLRCSPISGHKSVSWYQQVLGQGPQFIFQYYEKEERGRGNFPDRFSARQFPNYSSELNVNALLLGDSALYLCASSYVSDGFQFFGPGTRLTVL.

This clonotype occurred many times. The chain recombines TRBV11-2 with TRBJ2-3, with 7 bases matching TRBD2. Unmatched junction bases numbered 2, after V lost 7 bases and J lost 7 bases. Looked up from germline, CDR1 is SGHAT and CDR2 is FQNNGV. The CDR3 totals 11 residues. CDR3 bases: TGTGCCAGCACCAGCGGGAATACGCAGTATTTT. Translating gives CASTSGNTQYF.

V usage is TRBV29-1 and J usage is TRBJ2-2, with D possibly being TRBD1 or TRBD2 (5 bases each). This CDR3 has 13 residues. The ends were cut back, 6 bases at V and 0 bases at J, with 8 bases in the middle. Germline CDR1 reads SQVTM; CDR2 reads ANQGSEA. The DNA of the CDR3 is TGCAGCGTCCGGGACCCGAACACCGGGGAGCTGTTTTTT. Protein: CSVRDPNTGELFF.

V usage is TRBV5-4 and J usage is TRBJ2-3; D may be TRBD2 (6 bases). The CDR3 runs 14 residues. In germline, CDR1 is SGHNT, CDR2 YYREEE (reference sequence). V lost 1 base and J 4 bases, leaving 10 bases between the germline ends. CDR3 in DNA: TGTGCCAGCAGCTTGTGGGGGGTAGCAGATACGCAGTATTTT. It codes for CASSLWGVADTQYF.

This clonotype was seen only a few times. The V gene is TRBV7-9, the J gene TRBJ2-7; no reliable D call. The V and J ends lost 2 bases and 2 bases respectively, with 4 bases between them. Germline V lookup: CDR1 SEHNR, CDR2 FQNEAQ (reference sequence). CDR3 length: 12 residues. CDR3 protein: CASSLNAYEQYF. The CDR3 nucleotides are TGTGCCAGCAGCTTAAACGCCTACGAGCAGTACTTC.

This clonotype was observed at least ten times. The chain links TRBV5-5 to TRBJ2-5; TRBD2 aligns across 12 bases. J gave up 5 bases and V 4 bases, and 6 bases lay outside the gene matches. Germline CDR1 is SGHKS and CDR2 is YYEKEE (reference sequence). The CDR3 extends over 15 amino acids. Here the CDR3 reads CASSVLAGGHETQYF. In DNA, the CDR3 is TGTGCCAGCAGCGTACTAGCGGGAGGCCACGAGACCCAGTACTTC. Looking up the rest from reference TRBV5-5 and TRBJ2-5 gives the full variable domain: DAGVTQSPTHLIKTRGQQVTLRCSPISGHKSVSWYQQVLGQGPQFIFQYYEKEERGRGNFPDRFSARQFPNYSSELNVNALLLGDSALYLCASSVLAGGHETQYFGPGTRLLVL.

This clonotype was recorded many times. The junction and the germline gene differ at one end; a read error may be behind it. The V call is TRBV3-1, the J call TRBJ1-5, with D maybe TRBD1 (6 bases). CDR1 and CDR2 from the germline V gene are LGHDT and YNNKEL (reference sequence). This CDR3 region has 14 residues. The CDR3 protein is CANSQEYRAQPQHF. CDR3 DNA sequence: TGTGCCAACAGCCAAGAATACAGGGCCCAGCCCCAGCATTTT.